The 19 T cell receptor beta chains given below trace back to one sample, sequenced in a study of OX40 agonist ivuxolimab in advanced cancers. Sequencing used immunoSEQ multiplex PCR; TCRdb keeps in-frame clones, though not all of them. The table lists just over 40,000 clones, approximately 87% of them singletons. Source: CD4+ or CD8+ T cells sorted from blood, taken in a trial of the OX40 agonist ivuxolimab. The receptors were gathered from an adult with an advanced solid tumor such as melanoma, head and neck, liver or kidney cancer.

V usage is TRBV5-1 and J usage is TRBJ1-1; 7 bases are a match to TRBD1. Germline V gives CDR1 SGHRS, CDR2 YFSETQ. This CDR3 spans 14 amino acids. With V trimmed by 4 bases and J by 4 bases, 7 bases remained unmatched. The DNA for the CDR3 is TGCGCCAGCAGCGACTACAGGGGCGGCACTGAAGCTTTCTTT. Its translation is CASSDYRGGTEAFF.

V gene TRBV12-5 combines with J gene TRBJ2-1, with 7 bases identical to TRBD2. The CDR3 has 15 residues. Germline loops: CDR1 LGHNT, CDR2 FRNRAP. With V trimmed by 0 bases and J by 8 bases, 7 bases remained unmatched. This CDR3 is CASGLVRGGEDEQFF. The DNA of the CDR3 is TGTGCTAGTGGTTTGGTACGGGGAGGGGAGGATGAGCAGTTCTTC.

The DNA of the CDR3 is TGTGCCAGTTCCAGAACTAGCGGGAGGGTAGATACGCAGTATTTT. Translated, it gives CASSRTSGRVDTQYF. The genes are TRBV19 and TRBJ2-3, with 13 positions matching TRBD2. The CDR3 totals 15 residues. Germline V gene lookup returns CDR1 LNHDA and CDR2 SQIVND (reference sequence). V lost 8 bases and J lost 5; bases outside the gene matches: 7. Looking up the rest from reference TRBV19 and TRBJ2-3 gives the full variable domain: DGGITQSPKYLFRKEGQNVTLSCEQNLNHDAMYWYRQDPGQGLRLIYYSQIVNDFQKGDIAEGYSVSREKKESFPLTVTSAQKNPTAFYLCASSRTSGRVDTQYFGPGTRLTVL.

As for this clone: A junction boundary mismatches the germline segment, possibly from a read error. The chain links TRBV7-7 to TRBJ2-5, with D perhaps matching TRBD1 or TRBD2 (5 bases each). The length of the CDR3 is 15 residues. Germline V CDR1 and CDR2: SSHAT, FNYEAQ (reference sequence). The CDR3 reads CASSPLSYGDEAQYF. The DNA for the CDR3 is TGTGCTAGCAGCCCCCTTTCATATGGGGACGAGGCCCAGTACTTC.

The chain uses TRBV6-5 and TRBJ2-1; D gene uncertain. V was pared by 5 bases and J by 5 bases, with 16 bases between. Germline loops: CDR1 MNHEY, CDR2 SVGAGI. CDR3 length: 15 residues. DNA of the CDR3: TGTGCCAGCAGTCCTACCCCCTCCTTAAACAATGAGCAGTTCTTC. It encodes CASSPTPSLNNEQFF.

The chain employs TRBV19 and TRBJ2-3; D tentatively fits TRBD1 or TRBD2 (5 bases each). The CDR3 extends over 14 amino acids. The V gene's germline CDR1 is LNHDA and CDR2 SQIVND (reference sequence). Deletions cut 3 bases from V and 6 bases from J, with 13 bases between. The CDR3 nucleotides read TGTGCCAGTAGTATTTTGCCAGGGAGCGATACGCAGTATTTT. It yields the protein CASSILPGSDTQYF.

The rearrangement uses TRBV2 and TRBJ1-2, with a tentative D call TRBD1 (5 bases). The CDR3 has 14 residues. Germline assignment: CDR1 SNHLY and CDR2 FYNNEI. Trimming took 6 bases from V and 4 from J, leaving 15 bases between them. The CDR3 sequence is CASRSLTVTYGYTF. The CDR3 DNA follows: TGTGCCAGCAGATCCCTGACAGTTACCTATGGCTACACCTTC.

CDR3 nucleotides: TGTGCCAGCAGCTTAGGGAGGGGAGTTCAGACCCAGTACTTC. Amino acids: CASSLGRGVQTQYF. The V and J genes are TRBV7-2 and TRBJ2-5; weak D call: TRBD2 (6 bases). The CDR3 is made up of 14 amino acids. Germline V lookup: CDR1 SGHTA, CDR2 FQGNSA. Trimming cost V 1 base and J 6 bases, with 12 bases left between them.

The chain couples TRBV10-2 to TRBJ2-1, with 11 bases matching TRBD2. J lost 4 bases, V lost 4 bases, and 12 bases had no gene match. CDR3 size: 18 residues. Per germline, CDR1 WSHSY and CDR2 SAAADI. The CDR3 loop reads CASSVEGPLAGVYNEQFF. The CDR3 nucleotides are TGCGCCAGCAGTGTTGAGGGACCACTAGCGGGAGTGTACAATGAGCAGTTCTTC.

V usage is TRBV19 and J usage is TRBJ2-5; TRBD1 agrees at 8 bases. The germline gives CDR1 LNHDA, CDR2 SQIVND (reference sequence). Trimming at V came to 4 bases and at J to 1 base, leaving 11 bases not matched to a gene. The CDR3 totals 17 residues. CDR3 sequence: CASSKDRVWRAQETQYF. CDR3 nucleotides: TGTGCCAGTAGTAAGGACAGGGTGTGGCGGGCCCAAGAGACCCAGTACTTC.

The chain has TRBV6-1 and TRBJ2-7, with 8 positions matching TRBD1. After removal of 5 bases from V and 2 bases from J, the junction contained 8 bases not matched to a gene. Germline V CDR1 and CDR2: MNHNS, SASEGT. This CDR3 region has 15 residues. The DNA of the CDR3 is TGTGCCAGCAGTCCTACTACAGGGGGAGCCTACGAGCAGTACTTC. Protein: CASSPTTGGAYEQYF.

The rearrangement joins TRBV28 to TRBJ2-7; D is undetermined. Germline V gives CDR1 MDHEN, CDR2 SYDVKM. The V end lost 4 bases, the J end lost 4 bases, and 5 bases lay between the germline ends. CDR3 size: 11 residues. This CDR3 is CASSSLYEQYF. The DNA for the CDR3 is TGTGCCAGCAGTTCTCTTTACGAGCAGTACTTC. Supplemented by reference TRBV28 and TRBJ2-7, the full variable domain reads DVKVTQSSRYLVKRTGEKVFLECVQDMDHENMFWYRQDPGLGLRLIYFSYDVKMKEKGDIPEGYSVSREKKERFSLILESASTNQTSMYLCASSSLYEQYFGPGTRLTVT.

The chain recombines TRBV30 with TRBJ2-7, with 10 bases identical to TRBD1. In germline, CDR1 is GTSNPN, CDR2 SVGIG (reference sequence). Trimming cost V 0 bases and J 2 bases; bases outside gene matches: 4. This CDR3 region has 15 residues. DNA for the CDR3: TGTGCCTGGAGTGTAGTCGGGACAGGGGCCTACGAGCAGTACTTC. Amino acids: CAWSVVGTGAYEQYF.

The J gene is TRBJ2-7, the V gene TRBV21-1; TRBD1 was called by the table and not checked on the DNA. TRBV21-1 is a pseudogene locus. The CDR3 covers 17 residues. CDR3 loop: CASSKARRTVKCYEQYF. Here the CDR3 DNA reads TGTGCCAGCAGCAAAGCGCGAAGGACAGTAAAGTGCTACGAGCAGTACTTC.

This clone was observed once. The chain employs TRBV7-2 and TRBJ2-1; 8 bases map to TRBD2. CDR3 length: 17 amino acids. Germline V gene sequence: CDR1 SGHTA, CDR2 FQGNSA. V gave up 5 bases and J gave up 2 bases; unmatched junction bases: 11. The CDR3, as DNA: TGTGCCAGCAGCCCAATGTGGCTAGCGGGTACCTACAATGAGCAGTTCTTC. This encodes CASSPMWLAGTYNEQFF.

The CDR3 DNA follows: TGTGCCAGCAGCTCCTCGGAGATTATCATCACAGATACGCAGTATTTT. Its protein is CASSSSEIIITDTQYF. The chain links TRBV11-2 to TRBJ2-3; D remains ambiguous. V dropped 4 bases and J dropped 2 bases, with 16 bases sitting between them. Per the germline V gene, CDR1 is SGHAT and CDR2 is FQNNGV. This CDR3 has 16 residues.

The gene calls are TRBV6-1 and TRBJ1-2, with unresolved D. The length of the CDR3 is 15 residues. V lost 4 bases, J lost 0 bases, and 12 bases lay in between. The V gene's germline CDR1 is MNHNS and CDR2 SASEGT. The CDR3: CASSGPTVTNYGYTF. In DNA form, the CDR3 reads TGTGCCAGCAGTGGCCCGACCGTGACTAACTATGGCTACACCTTC.

The V gene is TRBV19, the J gene TRBJ2-1, with D unclear. Trimming removed 4 bases at V and 6 bases at J, with 10 bases between. The CDR3 has 13 residues. The germline CDR1 and CDR2 sequences are LNHDA and SQIVND (reference sequence). The CDR3 DNA is TGTGCCAGTAGTAGGGCGGTATCCAATGAGCAGTTCTTC. This sequence encodes CASSRAVSNEQFF.

V usage is TRBV19 and J usage is TRBJ1-5; the D is unclear. This CDR3 region has 15 residues. CDR1 and CDR2 from the germline V gene are LNHDA and SQIVND (reference sequence). With 3 bases removed from V and 3 bases from J, the gap between germline ends came to 12 bases. The CDR3 is CASSMEGLANQPQHF. The CDR3 DNA sequence: TGTGCCAGTAGTATGGAGGGCCTGGCCAATCAGCCCCAGCATTTT.